The sequence of this TCR beta chain was determined in a study of T cells expressing NK-cell markers (dated by TCRdb to 2020 to 2022). For the study in its entirety: Eight or nine donors provided sorted CD3+CD56+NKG2C+, CD3+CD56+NKG2C- and CD3+CD56-NKG2C+ T-cell subsets, whose TCR beta-chain repertoires were profiled. The libraries were sequenced on Illumina HiSeq 2000/2500, MiSeq or NextSeq, producing 2 x 150 bp reads. All eight donors whose samples were sequenced were randomly selected healthy volunteers, three of them men and five women. Of the eight sequenced donors, seven were found to be HCMV-seropositive and one was found to be HCMV-seronegative. The investigation overall reported the following: In roughly 6 donors, the dominant CD3+CD56+NKG2C+ clonotypes were found to rank among the top 10 CD8+ clonotypes and to make up about 1.0-7.5% of CD8+ T cells. Whether the expanded NKG2C-expressing T cell clones were specific for HCMV antigens was left unclear. Those dominant clonotypes were again the most abundant among CD3+CD56-NKG2C+ cells in a few donors, at roughly 25-60.1%.

The instrument was an Illumina HiSeq 2000. 5'RACE template switching, by which a universal primer site and unique molecular identifiers were added, was used to make TCR beta cDNA libraries. cDNA synthesis was primed from the TCR beta constant segment and was followed by two successive PCR amplification steps. On the authors' methods: MIGEC was used to demultiplex reads and group the reads by UMI, and MiTCR was used to assemble and quantify clonotypes. To remove erroneous sequences, TCR cDNA sequences were retained only when supported by two or more reads. The tcR package was used for downstream repertoire analysis, and clonotypes were matched across fractions by CDR3 nucleotide sequence plus V segment. VDJmatch was used to annotate antigen specificity against VDJdb, with one amino acid substitution allowed in CDR3. One entry per CDR3 protein sequence results from the TCRdb reprocessing of the reads, with DNA left out. It is TCRdb's table, rather than the study itself, that gives the V and J calls and clone size. For this sample, the table gives about 460,000 distinct CDR3 sequences. The ten largest clones capture 1.4% of the sample.

HCMV serostatus was determined by detecting HCMV-specific IgG in serum with a commercial ELISA kit. Peripheral blood mononuclear cells were isolated from blood by Ficoll density gradient centrifugation. The CDR3 spans 16 residues, from the cysteine through the phenylalanine. No DNA sequence was recorded. Points on this clonotype: Its target antigen remains unknown.

Sequencing was carried out using blood T cells: a sorted CD56 or NKG2C T cell subset, CD4+ or CD8+ T cells, or bulk PBMC T cells (not recorded which). The receptor's source is a woman in her forties or fifties in good health. Donor details come from another sample of the same person, matched by shared clones. The rearranged segments are TRBV12-3 or TRBV12-4 and TRBJ2-2; the TCRdb call, TRBD1, lacks DNA for checking. The encoded CDR3 is CASSFIGGGWTGELFF.